The 18 T cell receptor beta chains reported below all come from one sample, sequenced in a study of type 1 regulatory T cells. The antigens of these receptors remain unknown. Each CDR3 protein is one row after TCRdb ran MiXCR on the reads. Of 25,000 or so distinct CDR3 sequences in the sample, roughly two thirds were seen once. Sequenced sample: cultured T cells, either the whole culture or a sorted T cell fraction (not recorded which). The subset is: Tr1-enriched cell product generated in vitro against host alloantigens. Receptors were obtained from a human donor in good health.

V and J are TRBV12-3 or TRBV12-4 and TRBJ2-1; D ambiguous. The CDR3 runs 12 residues. The V end was cut by 6 bases, the J end by 9 bases, with 12 bases between. This CDR3 is CASSLSLGEQFF. In DNA form, the CDR3 reads TGTGCCAGCAGCCTCAGTCTGGGTGAGCAGTTCTTC.

The chain uses TRBV28 and TRBJ2-3; no reliable D call. This CDR3 is built from 13 residues. V lost 7 bases to trimming and J lost 6 bases, with 14 bases between them. Germline CDR1 MDHEN, CDR2 SYDVKM. The CDR3 reads CASNRVDVDTQYF. The DNA for the CDR3 is TGTGCCAGCAACCGGGTAGACGTGGATACGCAGTATTTT.

This chain joins TRBV12-3 or TRBV12-4 and TRBJ2-7; a weak D match, TRBD2 (5 bases). V was shortened by 1 base and J by 0 bases, with 10 bases between the two germline ends. The CDR3 is 15 amino acids. This CDR3 is CASSLDGVVSYEQYF. CDR3 DNA: TGTGCCAGCAGTTTAGACGGGGTCGTCTCCTACGAGCAGTACTTC.

The chain combines TRBV9 with TRBJ2-1; 8 nucleotides line up with TRBD2. CDR1 and CDR2 from the germline V gene are SGDLS and YYNGEE. The CDR3 is made up of 16 amino acids. J gave up 5 bases and V 0 bases, and 7 bases lay outside the gene matches. The CDR3 spells CASSVVERGSNNEQFF. The CDR3 nucleotides read TGTGCCAGCAGCGTAGTGGAGCGGGGGTCTAACAATGAGCAGTTCTTC.

The CDR3 DNA reads TGTGCCAGCAGTTGGGACAGCACCACAGATACGCAGTATTTT. Translated, it gives CASSWDSTTDTQYF. The chain couples TRBV27 to TRBJ2-3, with 7 bases aligning to TRBD1. Losses at the gene ends were 4 bases for V and 2 bases for J; bases not matched to a gene: 3. Germline assignment: CDR1 MNHEY and CDR2 SMNVEV (reference sequence). The CDR3 loop spans 14 amino acids.

There are a few counts of this clonotype. The chain links TRBV3-1 to TRBJ1-2, with D maybe TRBD1 (5 bases). CDR1 LGHDT and CDR2 YNNKEL come from the germline V gene (reference sequence). Trimming stripped 6 bases from V and 8 bases from J, with 19 bases between. The CDR3 runs 14 residues. As DNA, the CDR3 is TGTGCCAGCAGTCCCCGGGACCGAGTGGGAGGCTACACCTTC. Its protein product is CASSPRDRVGGYTF.

The gene calls are TRBV3-1 and TRBJ2-2, with D perhaps matching TRBD2 (7 bases). The CDR3 is 15 amino acids. From germline, CDR1 is LGHDT and CDR2 YNNKEL (reference sequence). Trimming took off 8 bases at V and 4 bases at J, with 17 bases between the two ends. CDR3 sequence reads: CASQKGGRFTGELFF. Written as DNA, the CDR3 is TGTGCCAGCCAAAAGGGGGGGCGCTTCACCGGGGAGCTGTTTTTT.

This clonotype has only a few counts. The chain uses TRBV4-3 and TRBJ1-4; 11 positions agree with TRBD1. V lost 3 bases and J lost 5; bases outside the gene matches: 2. Per germline, CDR1 LGHNA and CDR2 YSLEER. This CDR3 contains 15 residues. The CDR3 DNA sequence: TGCGCCAGCAGCCAGAGGACAGGGGGCAATGAAAAACTGTTTTTT. This gives the protein CASSQRTGGNEKLFF.

The count of this clonotype is one. The rearrangement links TRBV5-1 to TRBJ2-3, with 8 bases fitting TRBD1. After removal of 4 bases from V and 3 bases from J, the junction contained 7 bases not matched to a gene. The length of the CDR3 is 15 residues. Germline CDR1 and CDR2: SGHRS and YFSETQ. Written as DNA, the CDR3 is TGCGCCAGCAGCCCCGGACAGGGCCTGACAGATACGCAGTATTTT. Its protein product is CASSPGQGLTDTQYF.

As DNA, the CDR3 is TGTGCCAGCAGCTGGGACGTGAGCTCCTACAATGAGCAGTTCTTC. This encodes CASSWDVSSYNEQFF. The chain employs TRBV5-6 and TRBJ2-1, with D possibly being TRBD1 or TRBD2 (5 bases each). This CDR3 is 15 amino acids long. Germline-derived CDR1 and CDR2 are SGHDT and YYEEEE. Trimming stripped 3 bases from V and 0 bases from J, with 10 bases between.

The chain joins TRBV6-6 to TRBJ1-5; tentatively, D is TRBD1 (5 bases). CDR1 MNHNY and CDR2 SVGAGI come from the germline V gene (reference sequence). V lost 4 bases, J lost 7 bases, and 11 bases lay in between. This CDR3 is built from 13 residues. The CDR3 DNA is TGTGCCAGCAGTTTACAGGACCGGCAGCCCCAGCATTTT. Protein product: CASSLQDRQPQHF.

This clonotype showed up just a few times. The V and J genes are TRBV20-1 and TRBJ2-3; 15 nucleotides match TRBD2. This CDR3 is 17 amino acids long. Trimming cost V 2 bases and J 4 bases; bases outside gene matches: 7. Germline values: CDR1 DFQATT, CDR2 SNEGSKA (reference sequence). The CDR3 protein is CSARLTRTSGGADTQYF. CDR3 DNA sequence: TGCAGTGCTAGATTAACCCGGACTAGCGGGGGGGCAGATACGCAGTATTTT.

The chain joins TRBV7-9 to TRBJ2-7; D not certain. V was clipped by 4 bases and J by 8 bases, with 18 bases between them. Germline V CDR1 and CDR2: SEHNR, FQNEAQ (reference sequence). CDR3 length: 14 residues. CDR3 coding DNA: TGTGCCAGCAGCTCAGATCACCAGATAACCAAGCAGTACTTC. It codes for CASSSDHQITKQYF.

This chain uses TRBV20-1 with TRBJ2-3; TRBD2 aligns across 8 bases. The J segment lost 3 bases and the V segment lost 5 bases, leaving 7 bases of the junction unmatched. Germline V gene data show CDR1 as DFQATT and CDR2 as SNEGSKA (reference sequence). This CDR3 comprises 14 residues. As DNA, the CDR3 is TGCAGTGCTTCTCCGGGACTAGGTACAGATACGCAGTATTTT. It encodes CSASPGLGTDTQYF.

V is TRBV18 and J is TRBJ1-2; TRBD1 is a possible D gene (5 bases). The CDR3 loop spans 14 amino acids. V lost 2 bases and J lost 4, with 11 bases in between. Germline V lookup: CDR1 KGHSH, CDR2 LQKENI. The CDR3 DNA reads as TGTGCCAGCTCACCAACTCAGGGTGCCTATGGCTACACCTTC. Its protein product is CASSPTQGAYGYTF.

The gene calls are TRBV20-1 and TRBJ2-1, with 7 nucleotides matching TRBD1. Germline V gene lookup returns CDR1 DFQATT and CDR2 SNEGSKA (reference sequence). The V segment lost 3 bases and the J segment 4 bases; nucleotides outside the gene matches: 3. This CDR3 spans 13 amino acids. CDR3 DNA sequence: TGCAGTGCTAGTAGGGACAGTTACAATGAGCAGTTCTTC. This sequence encodes CSASRDSYNEQFF.

The chain recombines TRBV29-1 with TRBJ2-7; 7 bases align to TRBD1. Losses at the gene ends were 6 bases for V and 5 bases for J; bases not matched to a gene: 7. The CDR3 runs 12 residues. The germline V gene encodes CDR1 SQVTM and CDR2 ANQGSEA. CDR3 coding DNA: TGCAGCGTCGGACAGGCCGTCCACGAGCAGTACTTC. Translated, it gives CSVGQAVHEQYF.

The chain is built from TRBV20-1 and TRBJ1-2, with a weak D call TRBD1 (6 bases). The ends were cut back, 3 bases at V and 6 bases at J, with 11 bases in the middle. The germline gives CDR1 DFQATT, CDR2 SNEGSKA (reference sequence). The CDR3 has 12 residues. CDR3 nucleotides: TGCAGTGCTAGCGAGGGGGTGAATGGCTACACCTTC. Translating gives CSASEGVNGYTF.